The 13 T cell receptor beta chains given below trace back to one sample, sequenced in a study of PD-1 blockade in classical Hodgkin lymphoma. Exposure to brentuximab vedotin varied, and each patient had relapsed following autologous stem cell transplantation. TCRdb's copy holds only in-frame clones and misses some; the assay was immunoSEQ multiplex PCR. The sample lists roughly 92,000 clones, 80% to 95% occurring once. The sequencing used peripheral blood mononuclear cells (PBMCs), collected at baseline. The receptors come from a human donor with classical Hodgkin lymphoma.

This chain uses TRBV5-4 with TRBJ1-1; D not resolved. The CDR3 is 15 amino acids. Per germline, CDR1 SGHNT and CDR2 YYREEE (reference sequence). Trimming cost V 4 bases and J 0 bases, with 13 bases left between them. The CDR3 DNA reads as TGTGCCAGCAGCCGTAGCCTGACGGTGAACACTGAAGCTTTCTTT. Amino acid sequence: CASSRSLTVNTEAFF.

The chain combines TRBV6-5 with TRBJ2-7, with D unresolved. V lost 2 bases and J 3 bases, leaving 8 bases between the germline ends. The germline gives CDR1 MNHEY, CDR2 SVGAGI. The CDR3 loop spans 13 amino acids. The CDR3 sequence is CASSYGWGYEQYF. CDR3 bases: TGTGCCAGCAGTTACGGATGGGGCTACGAGCAGTACTTC.

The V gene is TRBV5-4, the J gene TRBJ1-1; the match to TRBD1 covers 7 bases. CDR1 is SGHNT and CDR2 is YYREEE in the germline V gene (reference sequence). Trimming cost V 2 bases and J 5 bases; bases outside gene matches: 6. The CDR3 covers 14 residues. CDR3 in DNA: TGTGCCAGCAGCTTCAAGGGGGCGTGGACTGAAGCTTTCTTT. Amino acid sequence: CASSFKGAWTEAFF.

For the CDR3, the DNA is TGCGCCAGCAGTGCCCCAGCGGGAGAGTTTAGCTATGAGCAGTTCTTC. Translating it yields CASSAPAGEFSYEQFF. This chain joins TRBV10-2 and TRBJ2-1; 8 bases line up with TRBD2. Germline CDR1 and CDR2: WSHSY and SAAADI. The CDR3 sequence is 16 residues long. The V gene end was trimmed by 4 bases and the J gene end by 8 bases; junction bases not matched to a gene: 13.

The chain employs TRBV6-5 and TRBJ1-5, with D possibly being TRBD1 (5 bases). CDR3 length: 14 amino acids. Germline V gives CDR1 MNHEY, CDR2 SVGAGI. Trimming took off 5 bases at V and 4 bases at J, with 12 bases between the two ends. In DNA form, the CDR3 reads TGTGCCAGCAGTCCAATGGGGGGTAATCAGCCCCAGCATTTT. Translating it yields CASSPMGGNQPQHF.

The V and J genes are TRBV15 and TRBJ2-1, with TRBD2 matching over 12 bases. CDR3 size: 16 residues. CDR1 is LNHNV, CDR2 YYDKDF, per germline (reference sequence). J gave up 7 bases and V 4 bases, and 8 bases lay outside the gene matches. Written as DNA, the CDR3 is TGTGCCACCAGCATGCTAGCGGGAGGGTACGGGAATGAGCAGTTCTTC. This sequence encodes CATSMLAGGYGNEQFF. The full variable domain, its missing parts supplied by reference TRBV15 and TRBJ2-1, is DAMVIQNPRYQVTQFGKPVTLSCSQTLNHNVMYWYQQKSSQAPKLLFHYYDKDFNNEADTPDNFQSRRPNTSFCFLDIRSPGLGDTAMYLCATSMLAGGYGNEQFFGPGTRLTVL.

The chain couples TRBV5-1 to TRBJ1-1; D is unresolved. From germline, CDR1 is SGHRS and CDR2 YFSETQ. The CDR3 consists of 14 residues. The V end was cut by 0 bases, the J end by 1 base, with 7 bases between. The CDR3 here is CASSLEWGNTEAFF. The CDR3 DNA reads TGCGCCAGCAGCTTGGAATGGGGGAACACTGAAGCTTTCTTT.

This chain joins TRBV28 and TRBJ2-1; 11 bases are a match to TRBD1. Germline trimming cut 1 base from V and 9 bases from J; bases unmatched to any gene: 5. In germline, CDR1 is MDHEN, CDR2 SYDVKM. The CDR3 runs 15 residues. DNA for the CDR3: TGTGCCAGCAGTTTATCAGGGACAGGGGGTGGTGAGCAGTTCTTC. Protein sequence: CASSLSGTGGGEQFF.

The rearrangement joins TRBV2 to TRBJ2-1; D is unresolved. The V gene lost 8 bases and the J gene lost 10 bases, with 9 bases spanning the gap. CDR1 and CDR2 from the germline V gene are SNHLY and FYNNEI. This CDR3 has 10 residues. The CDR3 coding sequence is TGTGCCAGCGGTCGGGCAGAGCAGTTCTTC. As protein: CASGRAEQFF.

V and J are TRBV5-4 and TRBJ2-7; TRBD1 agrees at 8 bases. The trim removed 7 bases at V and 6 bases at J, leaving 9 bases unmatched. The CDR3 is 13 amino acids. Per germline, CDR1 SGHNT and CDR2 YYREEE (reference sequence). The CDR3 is CASEQDRVGEQYF. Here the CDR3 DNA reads TGTGCCAGCGAGCAGGACAGGGTAGGCGAGCAGTACTTC. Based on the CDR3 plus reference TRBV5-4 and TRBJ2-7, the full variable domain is ETGVTQSPTHLIKTRGQQVTLRCSSQSGHNTVSWYQQALGQGPQFIFQYYREEENGRGNFPPRFSGLQFPNYSSELNVNALELDDSALYLCASEQDRVGEQYFGPGTRLTVT.

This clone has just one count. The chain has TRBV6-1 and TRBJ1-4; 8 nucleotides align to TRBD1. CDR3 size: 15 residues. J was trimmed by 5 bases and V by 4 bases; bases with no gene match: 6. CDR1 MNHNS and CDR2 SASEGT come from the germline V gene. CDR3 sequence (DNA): TGTGCCAGCAGTGCACCAGGGGGCATAAATGAAAAACTGTTTTTT. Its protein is CASSAPGGINEKLFF.

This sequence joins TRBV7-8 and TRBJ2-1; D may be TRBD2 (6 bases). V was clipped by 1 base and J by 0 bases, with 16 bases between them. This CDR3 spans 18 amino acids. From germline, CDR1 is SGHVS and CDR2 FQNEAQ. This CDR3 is CASSLGPFAGSSYNEQFF. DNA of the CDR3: TGTGCCAGCAGCTTAGGTCCCTTTGCGGGGAGCTCCTACAATGAGCAGTTCTTC.

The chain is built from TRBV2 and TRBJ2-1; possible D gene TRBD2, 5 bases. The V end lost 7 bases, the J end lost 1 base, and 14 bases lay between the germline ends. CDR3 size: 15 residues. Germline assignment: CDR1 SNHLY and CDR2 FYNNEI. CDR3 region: CASNNLAQSYNEQFF. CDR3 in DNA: TGTGCCAGCAATAATCTAGCCCAGTCCTACAATGAGCAGTTCTTC.